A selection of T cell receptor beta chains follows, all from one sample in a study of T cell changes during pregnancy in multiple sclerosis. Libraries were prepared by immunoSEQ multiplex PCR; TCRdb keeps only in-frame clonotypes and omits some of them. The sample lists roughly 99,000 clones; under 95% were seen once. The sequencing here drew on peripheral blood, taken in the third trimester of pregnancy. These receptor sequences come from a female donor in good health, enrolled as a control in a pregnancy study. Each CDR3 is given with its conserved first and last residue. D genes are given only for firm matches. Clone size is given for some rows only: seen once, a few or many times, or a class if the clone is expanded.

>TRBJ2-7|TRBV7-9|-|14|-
CASSGGTAASEQYF
TGTGCCAGCAGCGGCGGGACGGCCGCGAGTGAGCAGTACTTC
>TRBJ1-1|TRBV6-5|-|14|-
CASSHTRQAGPLIF
TGTGCCAGCAGTCACACTCGACAGGCGGGTCCTTTAATCTTT
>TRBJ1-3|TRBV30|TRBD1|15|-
CAWSVPNRGSNTIYF
TGTGCCTGGAGTGTACCGAACAGGGGCTCCAACACCATATATTTT
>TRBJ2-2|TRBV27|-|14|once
CASSPGHSPGELFF
TGTGCCAGCAGTCCGGGACACAGTCCCGGGGAGCTGTTTTTT
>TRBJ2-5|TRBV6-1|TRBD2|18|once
CASSGTSGGTFIRETQYF
TGTGCCAGCAGTGGGACTAGCGGGGGGACTTTTATCCGGGAGACCCAGTACTTC
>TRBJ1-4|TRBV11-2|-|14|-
CASSPPGENEKLFF
TGTGCCAGCAGCCCGCCCGGGGAGAATGAAAAACTGTTTTTT
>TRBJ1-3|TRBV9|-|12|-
CASSGQENTIYF
TGTGCCAGCAGCGGTCAGGAAAACACCATATATTTT
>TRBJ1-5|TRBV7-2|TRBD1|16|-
CASSFTGTGGSQPQHF
TGTGCCAGCAGCTTCACCGGGACAGGGGGCAGTCAGCCCCAGCATTTT
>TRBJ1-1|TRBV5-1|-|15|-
CASTWGGPENTEAFF
TGCGCCAGCACCTGGGGGGGGCCGGAGAACACTGAAGCTTTCTTT
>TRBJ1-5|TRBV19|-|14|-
CASTWPGSNQPQHF
TGTGCCAGTACCTGGCCAGGGTCCAATCAGCCCCAGCATTTT
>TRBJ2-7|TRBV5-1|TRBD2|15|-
CASSLVAGSSYEQYF
TGCGCCAGCAGCTTGGTAGCGGGAAGCTCCTACGAGCAGTACTTC
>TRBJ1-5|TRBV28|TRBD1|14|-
CASSTGGVSQPQHF
TGTGCCAGCAGTACAGGGGGCGTCAGTCAGCCCCAGCATTTT
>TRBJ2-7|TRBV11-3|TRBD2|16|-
CASSLVLAGGTYEQYF
TGTGCCAGCAGCTTAGTTCTAGCGGGGGGAACCTACGAGCAGTACTTC
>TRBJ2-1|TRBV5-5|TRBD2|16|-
CASSLMLAGSYNEQFF
TGTGCCAGCAGCTTGATGCTAGCGGGGTCCTACAATGAGCAGTTCTTC
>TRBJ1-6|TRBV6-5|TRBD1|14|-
CASKGQGHNSPLHF
TGTGCCAGCAAAGGACAGGGGCATAATTCACCCCTCCACTTT
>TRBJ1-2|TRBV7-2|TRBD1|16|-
CASIAGQARPNYGYTF
TGTGCCAGCATTGCCGGACAGGCCCGACCTAACTATGGCTACACCTTC
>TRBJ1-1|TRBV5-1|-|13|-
CASSGNRNTEAFF
TGCGCCAGCAGCGGAAACAGGAACACTGAAGCTTTCTTT
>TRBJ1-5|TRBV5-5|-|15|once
CASSPPQGRNQPQHF
TGTGCCAGCAGCCCACCCCAGGGCCGCAATCAGCCCCAGCATTTT
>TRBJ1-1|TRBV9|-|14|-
CASSVYRENTEAFF
TGTGCCAGCAGCGTATACAGGGAAAACACTGAAGCTTTCTTT
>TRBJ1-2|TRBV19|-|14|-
CASSVQGANYGYTF
TGTGCCAGTAGTGTACAGGGAGCCAACTATGGCTACACCTTC
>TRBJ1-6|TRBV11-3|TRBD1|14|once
CASSQRGPVSPLHF
TGTGCCAGCAGCCAGAGGGGGCCGGTTTCACCCCTCCACTTT
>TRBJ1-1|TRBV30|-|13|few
CAWRVGENTEAFF
TGTGCCTGGAGGGTAGGGGAGAACACTGAAGCTTTCTTT
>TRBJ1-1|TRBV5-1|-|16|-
CASSWLELRSNTEAFF
TGCGCCAGCAGCTGGCTGGAGTTGAGGTCGAACACTGAAGCTTTCTTT
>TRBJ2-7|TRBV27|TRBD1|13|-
CASSLQGVYEQYF
TGTGCCAGCAGTTTACAGGGGGTCTACGAGCAGTACTTC
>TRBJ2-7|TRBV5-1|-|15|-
CASSFFFDSSYEQYF
TGCGCCAGCAGCTTCTTCTTTGACAGTTCCTACGAGCAGTACTTC
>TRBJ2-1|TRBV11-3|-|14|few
CASSAGLEYNEQFF
TGTGCCAGCAGCGCGGGGTTGGAGTACAATGAGCAGTTCTTC
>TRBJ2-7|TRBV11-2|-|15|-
CASSPMEGWIHEQYF
TGTGCCAGCAGCCCGATGGAGGGTTGGATCCACGAGCAGTACTTC
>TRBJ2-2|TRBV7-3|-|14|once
CASSQGQSTGELFF
TGTGCCAGCAGCCAGGGACAAAGCACCGGGGAGCTGTTTTTT
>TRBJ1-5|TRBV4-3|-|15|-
CASSREQGPNQPQHF
TGCGCCAGCAGCCGCGAACAGGGCCCCAATCAGCCCCAGCATTTT
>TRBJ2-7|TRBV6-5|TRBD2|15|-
CASSTSGTSGYEQYF
TGTGCCAGCAGTACCTCCGGGACTAGCGGCTACGAGCAGTACTTC
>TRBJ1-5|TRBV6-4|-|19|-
CASRVPNCRLPPRGQPQHF
TGTGCCAGCAGGGTCCCTAATTGTCGCCTACCGCCTCGGGGTCAGCCCCAGCATTTT
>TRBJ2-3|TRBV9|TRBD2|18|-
CASSGGLAGGPSTDTQYF
TGTGCCAGCAGCGGCGGACTAGCGGGGGGGCCAAGCACAGATACGCAGTATTTT
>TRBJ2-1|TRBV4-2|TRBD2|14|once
CASSPGLANNEQFF
TGTGCCAGCAGCCCGGGACTAGCAAACAATGAGCAGTTCTTC
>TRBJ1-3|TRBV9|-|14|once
CASSGESSGNTIYF
TGTGCCAGCTCAGGGGAGAGCTCTGGAAACACCATATATTTT
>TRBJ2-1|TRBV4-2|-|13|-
CASSQDRSEEQFF
TGTGCCAGCAGCCAAGATAGGAGCGAGGAGCAGTTCTTC
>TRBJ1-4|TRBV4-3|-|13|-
CASSQDRYEKLFF
TGCGCCAGCAGCCAAGATCGTTATGAAAAACTGTTTTTT
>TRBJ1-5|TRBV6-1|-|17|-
CASSELGGRAGNQPQHF
TGTGCCAGCAGTGAGCTAGGGGGTCGAGCAGGCAATCAGCCCCAGCATTTT
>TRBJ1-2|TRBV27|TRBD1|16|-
CASSLSRQGIWNGYTF
TGTGCCAGCAGTTTATCGAGACAGGGAATTTGGAACGGCTACACCTTC
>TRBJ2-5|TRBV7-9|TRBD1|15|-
CASSLDGTGGETQYF
TGTGCCAGCAGCTTAGACGGGACAGGGGGAGAGACCCAGTACTTC
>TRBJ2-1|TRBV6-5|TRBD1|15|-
CASSLPGTVYNEQFF
TGTGCCAGCTCCCTGCCGGGGACAGTATACAATGAGCAGTTCTTC
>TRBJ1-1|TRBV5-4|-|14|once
CASSLAAEGRQAFF
TGTGCCAGCAGCTTGGCCGCTGAGGGCCGGCAAGCTTTCTTT
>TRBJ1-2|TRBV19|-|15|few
CASTGGSAGTYGYTF
TGTGCCAGTACGGGGGGTTCCGCAGGGACGTATGGCTACACCTTC
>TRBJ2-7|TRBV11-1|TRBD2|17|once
CASSLAGPSGGMKEQYF
TGTGCCAGCAGCTTAGCGGGACCTAGCGGGGGGATGAAAGAGCAGTACTTC
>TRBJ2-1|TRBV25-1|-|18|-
CASSGHWGTGSSYNEQFF
TGTGCCAGCAGCGGACATTGGGGCACAGGGAGCTCCTACAATGAGCAGTTCTTC
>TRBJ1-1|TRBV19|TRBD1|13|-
CASSTTGDTEAFF
TGTGCCAGTAGTACCACAGGGGACACTGAAGCTTTCTTT